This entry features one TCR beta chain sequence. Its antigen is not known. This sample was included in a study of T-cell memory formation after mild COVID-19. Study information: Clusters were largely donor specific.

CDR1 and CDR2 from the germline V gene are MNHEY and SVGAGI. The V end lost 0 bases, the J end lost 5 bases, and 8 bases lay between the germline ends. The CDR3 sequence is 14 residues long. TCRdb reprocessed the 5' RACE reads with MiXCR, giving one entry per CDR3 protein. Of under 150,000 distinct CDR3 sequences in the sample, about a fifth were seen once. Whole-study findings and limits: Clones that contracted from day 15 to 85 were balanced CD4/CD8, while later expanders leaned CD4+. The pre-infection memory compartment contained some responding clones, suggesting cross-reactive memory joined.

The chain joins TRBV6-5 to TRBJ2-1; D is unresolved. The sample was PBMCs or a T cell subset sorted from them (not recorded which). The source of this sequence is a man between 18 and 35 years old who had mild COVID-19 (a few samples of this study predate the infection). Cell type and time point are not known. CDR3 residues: CASSYSSSNNEQFF. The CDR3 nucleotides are TGTGCCAGCAGTTACTCTTCGTCTAACAATGAGCAGTTCTTC.